One T cell receptor beta chain is described in this entry. The target antigen is unknown. This entry is derived from a study of early T cells in non-severe SARS-CoV-2 infection. Overall study: Sequenced material consisted of bulk RNA (from unsorted whole blood), and chains were unpaired. Study-level results: Anti-spike CD8 specificities were favored by VDJdb matching, whose results missed private and CD4 specificities.

CDR3 length: 12 amino acids. Trimming removed 5 bases from V and 6 bases from J, with 10 bases in between. The protocol attached unique molecular identifiers to individual cDNA molecules. MiXCR, run by TCRdb on the 5' RACE reads, gives a single entry per CDR3 protein. The sample lists tens of thousands of distinct CDR3 sequences, 13% to 15% occurring once. The TCR originated in an adult who was a healthcare worker with PCR-confirmed SARS-CoV-2 infection or an uninfected control (not recorded which). The chain recombines TRBV12-3 or TRBV12-4 with TRBJ1-1; a weak D match, TRBD1 (6 bases). The sample taken for sequencing was whole blood. The CDR3 loop reads CASSGGGPEAFF. The CDR3 nucleotides are TGTGCCAGCAGTGGAGGGGGGCCTGAAGCTTTCTTT.